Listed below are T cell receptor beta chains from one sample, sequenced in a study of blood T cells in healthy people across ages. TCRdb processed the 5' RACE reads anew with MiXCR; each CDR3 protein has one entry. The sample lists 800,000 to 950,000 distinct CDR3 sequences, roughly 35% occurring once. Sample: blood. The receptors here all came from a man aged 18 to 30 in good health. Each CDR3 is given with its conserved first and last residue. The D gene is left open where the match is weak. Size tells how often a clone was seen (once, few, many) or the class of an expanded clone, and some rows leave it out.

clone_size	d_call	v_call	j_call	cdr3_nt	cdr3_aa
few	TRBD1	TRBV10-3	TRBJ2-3	TGTGCCATCAGTGAGTCGAGACAGGGGGCGAGGACAGATACGCAGTATTTT	CAISESRQGARTDTQYF
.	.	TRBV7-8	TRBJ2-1	TGTGCCAGCAGCCACCGGGGGGCAGGGGGGTACAATGAGCAGTTCTTC	CASSHRGAGGYNEQFF
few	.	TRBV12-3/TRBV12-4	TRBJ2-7	TGTGCCAGCAATCCGGGGGTGGGACAAGCTTCCTACGAGCAGTACTTC	CASNPGVGQASYEQYF
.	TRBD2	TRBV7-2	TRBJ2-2	TGTGCCAGCAGCTTATTTGCCCAGCGGGGGGCCTTGAACACCGGGGAGCTGTTTTTT	CASSLFAQRGALNTGELFF
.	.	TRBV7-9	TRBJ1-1	TGTGCCAGCAGCGGAAGGGCAGCCTTGAACACTGAAGCTTTCTTT	CASSGRAALNTEAFF
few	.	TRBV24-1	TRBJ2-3	TGTGCCACCGAGGGAGACACAGATACGCAGTATTTT	CATEGDTDTQYF
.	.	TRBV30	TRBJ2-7	TGTGCCTGGAGTGCCCAGGTCTACGAGCAGTACTTC	CAWSAQVYEQYF
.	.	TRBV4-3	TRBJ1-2	TGCGCCAGCAGCCAAGAGGCCAGATCTTTCTATGGCTACACCTTC	CASSQEARSFYGYTF
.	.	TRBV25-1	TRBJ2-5	TGTGCCAGCAGATCAGCGGGTCCAAGAGAGACCCAGTACTTC	CASRSAGPRETQYF
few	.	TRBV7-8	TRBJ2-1	TGTGCCAGCAGCTCTCCCGATTTCGGACCCTACAATGAGCAGTTCTTC	CASSSPDFGPYNEQFF
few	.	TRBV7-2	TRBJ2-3	TGTGCCAGCACCCTACGGGTGGGACCAGATACGCAGTATTTT	CASTLRVGPDTQYF
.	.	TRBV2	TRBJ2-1	TGTGCCAGCAGTGAAGATTTGGTTTACAATGAGCAGTTCTTC	CASSEDLVYNEQFF
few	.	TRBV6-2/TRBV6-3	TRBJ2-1	TGTGCCAGCAGTTTGCCCAATGAGCAGTTCTTC	CASSLPNEQFF
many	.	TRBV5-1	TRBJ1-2	TGCGCCAGCAGCTCGAGTTGGGGCATAAGTAACTATGGCTACACCTTC	CASSSSWGISNYGYTF
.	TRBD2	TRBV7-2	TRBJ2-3	TGTGCCGGCAGCCCCGGGCTAGCGGAGTATACAGATACGCAGTATTTT	CAGSPGLAEYTDTQYF
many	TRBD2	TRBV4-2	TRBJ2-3	TGTGCCAGCAGCCAAGATAGTGTGCGGCGGGGGGCAACCACAGATACGCAGTATTTT	CASSQDSVRRGATTDTQYF
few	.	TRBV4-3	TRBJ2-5	TGCGCCAGCAGCCAAGATTTCACTGAAGAGACCCAGTACTTC	CASSQDFTEETQYF
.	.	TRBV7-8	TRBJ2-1	TGTGCCAGCAGCTTAGAGTCTCTCAATGAGCAGTTCTTC	CASSLESLNEQFF
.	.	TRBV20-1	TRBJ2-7	TGCAGTGCTAGAGGACAGGCGGTGAAGTACGAGCAGTACTTC	CSARGQAVKYEQYF
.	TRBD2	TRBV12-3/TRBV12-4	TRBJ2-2	TGTGCCGGCAGTTTTTTAGCTAGCGGGGGGGCCGTCACCGGGGAGCTGTTTTTT	CAGSFLASGGAVTGELFF
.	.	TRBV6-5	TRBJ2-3	TGTGCCAGCAGTCCAGAGGGACACAGCACAGATACGCAGTATTTT	CASSPEGHSTDTQYF
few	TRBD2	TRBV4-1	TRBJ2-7	TGCGCCAGCAGCCTTTCCACCGGGACTAGGAACTACGAGCAGTACTTC	CASSLSTGTRNYEQYF
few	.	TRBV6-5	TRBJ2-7	TGTGCCAGCCGGAGTGGGCCCGGGTCTGAGCAGTACTTC	CASRSGPGSEQYF
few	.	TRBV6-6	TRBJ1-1	TGTGCCAGTTCGCGTATAGGAACTGAAGCTTTCTTT	CASSRIGTEAFF
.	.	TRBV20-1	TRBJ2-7	TGCAGTGCCCACGACGTGACCTCAGCCGACGAGCAGTACTTC	CSAHDVTSADEQYF
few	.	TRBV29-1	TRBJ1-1	TGCAGCGTTGGAAGAGGGGGTCAGGGCACTGAAGCTTTCTTT	CSVGRGGQGTEAFF
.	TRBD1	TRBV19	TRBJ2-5	TGTGCCAGTAGTACTACCGGGACAGGGGGTTTGGAGACCCAGTACTTC	CASSTTGTGGLETQYF
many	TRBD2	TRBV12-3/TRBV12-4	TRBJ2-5	TGTGCCAGCAGTTTAGGACTAGCGGGAGCCCAAGAGACCCAGTACTTC	CASSLGLAGAQETQYF
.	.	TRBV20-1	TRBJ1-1	TGCAGTGCTAGATCCGGGATTTCTTTCTTT	CSARSGISFF
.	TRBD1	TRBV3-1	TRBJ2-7	TGTGCCAGCAGCCCCGTTTCGCAGGGGGACAATGAGCAGTACTTC	CASSPVSQGDNEQYF
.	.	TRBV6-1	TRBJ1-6	TGTGCCAGCAGTGAACTGGGGGACAATTCACCCCTCCACTTT	CASSELGDNSPLHF
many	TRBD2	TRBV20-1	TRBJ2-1	TGCAGTGCTAGAGATGTAAAAGAAACGGGGGGTTACAATGAGCAGTTCTTC	CSARDVKETGGYNEQFF
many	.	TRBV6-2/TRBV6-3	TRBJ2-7	TGTGCCAGCAGTTCCCCCTTCACAGGGACCTCCTACGAGCAGTACTTC	CASSSPFTGTSYEQYF
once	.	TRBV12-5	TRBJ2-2	TGTGCTAGTGGTTTGGTGGGGGGTAACGCCGGGGAGCTGTTTTTT	CASGLVGGNAGELFF
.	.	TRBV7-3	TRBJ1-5	TGTGCCAGCAGCTGTCAGCCCCAGCATTTT	CASSCQPQHF
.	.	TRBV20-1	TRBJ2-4	TGCAGTGCTAGACCCGGGCTTAAAGACATTCAGTACTTC	CSARPGLKDIQYF
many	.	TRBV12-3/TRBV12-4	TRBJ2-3	TGTGCCAGCAGTCTGCGACTAGAGGCAGATACGCAGTATTTT	CASSLRLEADTQYF
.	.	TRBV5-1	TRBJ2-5	TGCGCCAGCAGCTCGACCGGGCTTGGGGAGGCGACCCAGTACTTC	CASSSTGLGEATQYF
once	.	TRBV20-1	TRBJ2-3	TGCAGTGCTAGAGATGCCCCGTCGGGTGGTGATATGCAGTATTTT	CSARDAPSGGDMQYF
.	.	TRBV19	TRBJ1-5	TGTGCCAGTAGCCGTTCACAGGGCCGAAACAATCAGCCCCAGCATTTT	CASSRSQGRNNQPQHF